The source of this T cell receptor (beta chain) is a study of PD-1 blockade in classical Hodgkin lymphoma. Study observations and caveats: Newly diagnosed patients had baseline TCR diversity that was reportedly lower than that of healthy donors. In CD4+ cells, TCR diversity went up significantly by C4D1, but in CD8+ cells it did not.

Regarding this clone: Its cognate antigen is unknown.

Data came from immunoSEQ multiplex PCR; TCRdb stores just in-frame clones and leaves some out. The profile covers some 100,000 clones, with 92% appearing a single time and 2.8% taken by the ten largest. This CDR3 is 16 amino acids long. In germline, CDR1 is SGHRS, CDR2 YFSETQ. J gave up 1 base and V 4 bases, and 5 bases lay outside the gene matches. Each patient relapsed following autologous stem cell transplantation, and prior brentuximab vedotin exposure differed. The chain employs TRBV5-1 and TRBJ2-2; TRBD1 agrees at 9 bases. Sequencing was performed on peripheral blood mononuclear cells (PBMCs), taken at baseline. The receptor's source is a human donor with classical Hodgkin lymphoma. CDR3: CASSGTGPQNTGELFF. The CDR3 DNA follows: TGCGCCAGCAGCGGGACAGGGCCTCAGAACACCGGGGAGCTGTTTTTT.